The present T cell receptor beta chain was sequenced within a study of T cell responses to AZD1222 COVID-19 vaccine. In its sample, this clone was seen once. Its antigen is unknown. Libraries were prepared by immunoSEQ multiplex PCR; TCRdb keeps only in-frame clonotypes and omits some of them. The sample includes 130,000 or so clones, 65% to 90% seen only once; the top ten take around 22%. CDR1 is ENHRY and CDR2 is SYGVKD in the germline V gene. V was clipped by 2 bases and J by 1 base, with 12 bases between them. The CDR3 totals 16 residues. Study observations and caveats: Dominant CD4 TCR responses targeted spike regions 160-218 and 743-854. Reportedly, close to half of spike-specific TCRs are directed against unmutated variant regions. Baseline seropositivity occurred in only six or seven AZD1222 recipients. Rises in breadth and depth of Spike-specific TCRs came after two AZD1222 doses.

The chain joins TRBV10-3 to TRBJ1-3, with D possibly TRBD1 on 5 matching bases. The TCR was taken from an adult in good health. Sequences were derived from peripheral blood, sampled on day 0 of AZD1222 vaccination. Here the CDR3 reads CAISEAGGDSGNTIYF. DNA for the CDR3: TGTGCCATCAGTGAGGCCGGAGGGGATTCTGGAAACACCATATATTTT.